This T cell receptor (beta chain) was documented in a study of cytomegalovirus exposure and HLA in healthy donors. Notes on this clone: The target antigen is unknown.

General study points: The authors considered a cluster of highly shared sequence variants likely to be a sequencing artifact.

Per the germline V gene, CDR1 is SGHNT and CDR2 is YYREEE (reference sequence). The CDR3 has 14 residues. V shed 4 bases, J shed 10 bases, and the junction held 10 bases outside the gene matches. The PCR was carried out with 60 Vbeta primers and 13 Jbeta primers. Assay used: immunoSEQ multiplex PCR; TCRdb lists only in-frame clones, some missing. The sample consists of roughly 170,000 clones, 70% to 80% of them appearing once. The TCR comes from a man under 40 in good health and CMV-seronegative. The source material was PBMCs. This chain links TRBV5-4 with TRBJ2-2; TRBD1 matches 7 bases. CDR3 region: CASSRTGEREELFF. The CDR3 DNA sequence: TGTGCCAGCAGCCGAACAGGGGAGAGGGAGGAGCTGTTTTTT.